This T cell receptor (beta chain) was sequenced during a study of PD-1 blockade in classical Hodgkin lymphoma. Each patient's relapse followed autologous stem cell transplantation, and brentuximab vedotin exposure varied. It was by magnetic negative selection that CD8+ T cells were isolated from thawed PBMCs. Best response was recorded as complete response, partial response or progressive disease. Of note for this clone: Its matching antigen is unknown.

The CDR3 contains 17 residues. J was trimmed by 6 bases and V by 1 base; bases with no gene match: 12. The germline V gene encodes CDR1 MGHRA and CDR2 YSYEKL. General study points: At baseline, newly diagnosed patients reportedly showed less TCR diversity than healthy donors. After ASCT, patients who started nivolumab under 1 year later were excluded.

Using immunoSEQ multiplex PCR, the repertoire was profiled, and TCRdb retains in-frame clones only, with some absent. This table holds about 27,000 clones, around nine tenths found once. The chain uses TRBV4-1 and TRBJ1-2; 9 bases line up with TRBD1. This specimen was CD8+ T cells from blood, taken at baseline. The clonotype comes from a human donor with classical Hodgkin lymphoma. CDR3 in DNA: TGCGCCAGCAGCCAAGTGAGCAATACAGGGGGCAAAGATGGCTACACCTTC. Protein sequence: CASSQVSNTGGKDGYTF.